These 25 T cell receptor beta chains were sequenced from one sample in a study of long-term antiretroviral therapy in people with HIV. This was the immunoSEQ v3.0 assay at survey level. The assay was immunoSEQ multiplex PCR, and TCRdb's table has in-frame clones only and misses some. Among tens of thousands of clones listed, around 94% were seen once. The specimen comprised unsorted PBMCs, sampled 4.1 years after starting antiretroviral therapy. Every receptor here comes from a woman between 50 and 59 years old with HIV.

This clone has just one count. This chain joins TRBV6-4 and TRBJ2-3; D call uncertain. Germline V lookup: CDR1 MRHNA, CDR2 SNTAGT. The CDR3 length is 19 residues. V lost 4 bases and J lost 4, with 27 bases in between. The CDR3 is CASSGRWLLDYSLADTQYF. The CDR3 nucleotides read TGTGCCAGCAGTGGCCGATGGTTATTGGATTACTCGTTGGCAGATACGCAGTATTTT.

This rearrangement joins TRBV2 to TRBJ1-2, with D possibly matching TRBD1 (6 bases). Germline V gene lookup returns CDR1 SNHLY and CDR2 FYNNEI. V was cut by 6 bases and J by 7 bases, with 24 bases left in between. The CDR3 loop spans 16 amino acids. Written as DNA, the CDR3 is TGTGCCAGCAGGGGAGGGTTAAGGGACACCAATCTTGGCTACACCTTC. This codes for CASRGGLRDTNLGYTF.

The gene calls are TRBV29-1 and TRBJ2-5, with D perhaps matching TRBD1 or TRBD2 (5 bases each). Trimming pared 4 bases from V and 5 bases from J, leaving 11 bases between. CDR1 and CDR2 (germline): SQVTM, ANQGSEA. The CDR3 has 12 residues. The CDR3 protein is CSVVGTGETQYF. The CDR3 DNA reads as TGCAGCGTTGTTGGGACGGGGGAGACCCAGTACTTC.

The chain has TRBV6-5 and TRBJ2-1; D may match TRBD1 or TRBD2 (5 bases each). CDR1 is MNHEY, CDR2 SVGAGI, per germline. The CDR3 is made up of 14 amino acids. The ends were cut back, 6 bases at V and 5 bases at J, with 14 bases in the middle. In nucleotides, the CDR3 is TGTGCCAGCAGGGGACGACAGTTACACAATGAGCAGTTCTTC. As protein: CASRGRQLHNEQFF.

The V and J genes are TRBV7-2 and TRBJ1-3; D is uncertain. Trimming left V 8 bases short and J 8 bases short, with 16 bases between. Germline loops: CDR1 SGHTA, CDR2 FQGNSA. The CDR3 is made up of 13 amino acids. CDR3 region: CASQARLRDTIYF. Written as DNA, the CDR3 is TGTGCCAGCCAAGCCCGCCTTAGGGACACCATATATTTT.

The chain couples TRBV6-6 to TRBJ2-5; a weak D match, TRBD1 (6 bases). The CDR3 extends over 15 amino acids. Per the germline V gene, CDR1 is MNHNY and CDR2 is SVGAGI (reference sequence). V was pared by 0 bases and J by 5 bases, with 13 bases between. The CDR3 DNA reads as TGTGCCAGCAGTTACTCGAGATTCACAGGGGAGACCCAGTACTTC. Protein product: CASSYSRFTGETQYF.

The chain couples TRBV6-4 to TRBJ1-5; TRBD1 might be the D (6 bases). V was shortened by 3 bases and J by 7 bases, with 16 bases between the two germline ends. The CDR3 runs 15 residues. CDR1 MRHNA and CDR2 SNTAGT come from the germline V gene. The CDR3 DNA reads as TGTGCCAGCAGTGAAGGGTGGGGGGGCGAACAGCCCCAGCATTTT. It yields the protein CASSEGWGGEQPQHF.

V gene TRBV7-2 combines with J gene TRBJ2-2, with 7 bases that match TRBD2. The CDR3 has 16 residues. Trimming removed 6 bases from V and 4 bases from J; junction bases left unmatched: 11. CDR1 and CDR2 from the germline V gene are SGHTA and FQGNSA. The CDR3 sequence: CASSWDYLRSTGELFF. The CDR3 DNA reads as TGTGCCAGCAGTTGGGACTATCTTCGGAGCACCGGGGAGCTGTTTTTT.

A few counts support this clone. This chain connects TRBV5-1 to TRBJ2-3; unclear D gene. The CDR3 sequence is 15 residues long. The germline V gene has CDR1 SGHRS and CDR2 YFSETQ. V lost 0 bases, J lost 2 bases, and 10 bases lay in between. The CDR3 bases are TGCGCCAGCAGCTTGGCCAGAGATTTCACAGATACGCAGTATTTT. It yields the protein CASSLARDFTDTQYF.

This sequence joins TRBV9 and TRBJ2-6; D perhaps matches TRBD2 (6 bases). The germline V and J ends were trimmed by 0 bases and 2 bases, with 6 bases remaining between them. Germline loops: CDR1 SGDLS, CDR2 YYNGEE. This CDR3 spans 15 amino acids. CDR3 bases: TGTGCCAGCAGCGTAGGGGGGGCTGGGGCCAACGTCCTGACTTTC. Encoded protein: CASSVGGAGANVLTF.

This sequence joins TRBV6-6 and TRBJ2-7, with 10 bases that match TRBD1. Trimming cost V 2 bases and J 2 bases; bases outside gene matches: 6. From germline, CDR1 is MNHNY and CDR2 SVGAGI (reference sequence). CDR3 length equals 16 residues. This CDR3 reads CASSYPPGTGAYEQYF. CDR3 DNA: TGTGCCAGCAGTTACCCACCCGGGACAGGGGCCTACGAGCAGTACTTC.

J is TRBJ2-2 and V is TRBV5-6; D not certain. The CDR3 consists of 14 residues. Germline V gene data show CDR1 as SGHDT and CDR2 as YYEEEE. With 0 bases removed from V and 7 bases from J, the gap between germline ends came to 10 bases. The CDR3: CASSLGWVDGELFF. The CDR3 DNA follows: TGTGCCAGCAGCTTGGGATGGGTGGACGGGGAGCTGTTTTTT. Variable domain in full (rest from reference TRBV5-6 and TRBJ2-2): DAGVTQSPTHLIKTRGQQVTLRCSPKSGHDTVSWYQQALGQGPQFIFQYYEEEERQRGNFPDRFSGHQFPNYSSELNVNALLLGDSALYLCASSLGWVDGELFFGEGSRLTVL.

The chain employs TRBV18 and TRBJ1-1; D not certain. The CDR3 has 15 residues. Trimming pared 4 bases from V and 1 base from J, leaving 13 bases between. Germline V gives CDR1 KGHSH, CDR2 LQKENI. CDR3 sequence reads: CASSLGRAGNTEAFF. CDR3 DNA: TGTGCCAGCTCACTCGGACGGGCGGGGAACACTGAAGCTTTCTTT.

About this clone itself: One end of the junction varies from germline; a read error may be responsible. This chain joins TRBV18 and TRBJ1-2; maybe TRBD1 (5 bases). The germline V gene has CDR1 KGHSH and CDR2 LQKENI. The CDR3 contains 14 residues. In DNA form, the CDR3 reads TGTGCCAGCTCACCACCGACAGCCCTCTATCGCTACACCTTC. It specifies CASSPPTALYRYTF.

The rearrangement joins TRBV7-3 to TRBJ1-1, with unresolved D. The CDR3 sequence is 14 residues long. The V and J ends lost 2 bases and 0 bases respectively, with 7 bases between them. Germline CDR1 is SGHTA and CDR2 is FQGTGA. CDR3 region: CASSLGRMNTEAFF. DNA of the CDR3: TGTGCCAGCAGCTTAGGCAGAATGAACACTGAAGCTTTCTTT.

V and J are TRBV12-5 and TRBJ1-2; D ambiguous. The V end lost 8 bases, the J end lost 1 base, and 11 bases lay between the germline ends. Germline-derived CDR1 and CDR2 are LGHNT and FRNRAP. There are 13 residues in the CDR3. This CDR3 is CASSPELNYGYTF. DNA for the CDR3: TGTGCTAGTAGCCCGGAGCTTAACTATGGCTACACCTTC.

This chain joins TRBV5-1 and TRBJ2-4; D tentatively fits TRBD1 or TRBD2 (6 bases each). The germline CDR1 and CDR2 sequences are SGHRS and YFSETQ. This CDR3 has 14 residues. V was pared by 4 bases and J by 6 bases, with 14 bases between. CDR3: CASSPGASGNIQYF. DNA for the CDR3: TGCGCCAGCAGCCCGGGGGCCTCGGGAAACATTCAGTACTTC.

The CDR3 DNA reads as TGTGCCAGCAGCTTACCGGACAGACCCCTCCACTTT. As protein: CASSLPDRPLHF. This sequence joins TRBV5-6 and TRBJ1-6; tentatively, D is TRBD1 (6 bases). This CDR3 has 12 residues. V dropped 2 bases and J dropped 12 bases, with 9 bases sitting between them. Looked up from germline, CDR1 is SGHDT and CDR2 is YYEEEE. Full variable domain (rest looked up from reference TRBV5-6 and TRBJ1-6): DAGVTQSPTHLIKTRGQQVTLRCSPKSGHDTVSWYQQALGQGPQFIFQYYEEEERQRGNFPDRFSGHQFPNYSSELNVNALLLGDSALYLCASSLPDRPLHFGNGTRLTVT.

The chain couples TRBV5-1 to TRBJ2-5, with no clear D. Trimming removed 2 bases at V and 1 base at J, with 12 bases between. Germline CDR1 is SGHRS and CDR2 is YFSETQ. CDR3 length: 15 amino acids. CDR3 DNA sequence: TGCGCCAGCAGCTTCGGACGATCCTTCCAAGAGACCCAGTACTTC. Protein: CASSFGRSFQETQYF. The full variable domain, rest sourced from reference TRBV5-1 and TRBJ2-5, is KAGVTQTPRYLIKTRGQQVTLSCSPISGHRSVSWYQQTPGQGLQFLFEYFSETQRNKGNFPGRFSGRQFSNSRSEMNVSTLELGDSALYLCASSFGRSFQETQYFGPGTRLLVL.

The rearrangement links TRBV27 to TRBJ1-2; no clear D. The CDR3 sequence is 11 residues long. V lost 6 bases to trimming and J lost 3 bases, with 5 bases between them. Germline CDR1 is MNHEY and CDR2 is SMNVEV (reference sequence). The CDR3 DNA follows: TGTGCCAGCAGGGCCGACTATGGCTACACCTTC. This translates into CASRADYGYTF.

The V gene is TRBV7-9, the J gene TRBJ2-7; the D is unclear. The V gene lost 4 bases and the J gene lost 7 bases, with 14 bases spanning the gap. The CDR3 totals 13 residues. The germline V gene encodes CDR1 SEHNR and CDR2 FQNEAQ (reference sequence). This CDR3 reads CASSSDGPGEQYF. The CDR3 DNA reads TGTGCCAGCAGCTCGGACGGACCCGGTGAGCAGTACTTC.

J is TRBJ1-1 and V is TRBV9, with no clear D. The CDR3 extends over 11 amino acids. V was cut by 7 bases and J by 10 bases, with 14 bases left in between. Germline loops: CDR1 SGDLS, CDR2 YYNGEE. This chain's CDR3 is CASGVQTGAFF. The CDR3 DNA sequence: TGTGCCAGCGGAGTGCAGACGGGAGCTTTCTTT.

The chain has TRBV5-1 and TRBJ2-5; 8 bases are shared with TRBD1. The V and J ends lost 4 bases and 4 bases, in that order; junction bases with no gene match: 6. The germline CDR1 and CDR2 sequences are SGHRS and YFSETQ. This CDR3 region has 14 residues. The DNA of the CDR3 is TGCGCCAGCAGCCCGGGACAGGCACCAGAGACCCAGTACTTC. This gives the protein CASSPGQAPETQYF.

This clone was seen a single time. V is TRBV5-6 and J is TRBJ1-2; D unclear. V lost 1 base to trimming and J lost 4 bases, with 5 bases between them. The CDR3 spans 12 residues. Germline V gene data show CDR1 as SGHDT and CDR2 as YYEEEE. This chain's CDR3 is CASSLQSYGYTF. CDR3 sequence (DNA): TGTGCCAGCAGCTTGCAGAGCTATGGCTACACCTTC.

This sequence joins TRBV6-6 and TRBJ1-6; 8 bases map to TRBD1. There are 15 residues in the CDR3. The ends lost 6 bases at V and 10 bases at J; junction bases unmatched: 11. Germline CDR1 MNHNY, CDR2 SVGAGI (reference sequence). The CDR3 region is CASRLTGEERSPLHF. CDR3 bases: TGTGCCAGCAGATTGACAGGGGAGGAAAGATCACCCCTCCACTTT.